This entry is about one TCR beta chain. The control group consisted of healthy donors matched for age and sex. CDR3 size: 15 residues. The V and J ends lost 5 bases and 1 base respectively, with 10 bases between them. From germline, CDR1 is SGHRS and CDR2 YFSETQ. The RNA input was roughly 0.45 to 1 ug, and it was reverse transcribed with random hexamers. A single record per CDR3 protein comes from TCRdb applying MiXCR to the immunoSEQ multiplex PCR reads. The table has over 100,000 distinct CDR3 sequences, around 90% seen once. The source of the sample is a study of CD8 T cells in Susac syndrome. The sequenced material came from CD8+ T cells from PBMCs. The origin of this receptor is a human donor in good health. The chain joins TRBV5-1 to TRBJ2-6; D tentatively fits TRBD1 or TRBD2 (7 bases each). CDR3 sequence reads: CASSQGGSGANVLTF. In DNA, the CDR3 is TGCGCCAGCAGTCAGGGGGGGTCTGGGGCCAACGTCCTGACTTTC.